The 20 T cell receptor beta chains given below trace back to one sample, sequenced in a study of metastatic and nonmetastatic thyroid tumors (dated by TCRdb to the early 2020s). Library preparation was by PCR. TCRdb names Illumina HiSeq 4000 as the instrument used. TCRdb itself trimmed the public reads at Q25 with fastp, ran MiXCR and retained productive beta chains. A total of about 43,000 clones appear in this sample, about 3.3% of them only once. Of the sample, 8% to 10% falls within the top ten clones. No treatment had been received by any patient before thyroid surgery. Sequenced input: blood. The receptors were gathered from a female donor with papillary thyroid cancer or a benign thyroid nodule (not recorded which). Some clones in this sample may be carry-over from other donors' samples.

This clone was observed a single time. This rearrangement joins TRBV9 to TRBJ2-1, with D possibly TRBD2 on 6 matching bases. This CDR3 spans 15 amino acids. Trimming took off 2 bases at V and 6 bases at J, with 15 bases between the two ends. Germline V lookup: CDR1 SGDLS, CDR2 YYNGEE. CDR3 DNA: TGTGCCAGCAGCGTCCGACTAGTTCCATTCAATGAGCAGTTCTTC. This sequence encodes CASSVRLVPFNEQFF.

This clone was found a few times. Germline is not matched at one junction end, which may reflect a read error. The CDR3 bases are TGTTCCAGCAGCCCTGCGGGGGAGACCTATGGCTACACCTTC. Protein product: CSSSPAGETYGYTF. The rearrangement joins TRBV6-1 to TRBJ1-2; TRBD1 is a possible D gene (5 bases). The length of the CDR3 is 14 residues. Germline V gene data show CDR1 as MNHNS and CDR2 as SASEGT.

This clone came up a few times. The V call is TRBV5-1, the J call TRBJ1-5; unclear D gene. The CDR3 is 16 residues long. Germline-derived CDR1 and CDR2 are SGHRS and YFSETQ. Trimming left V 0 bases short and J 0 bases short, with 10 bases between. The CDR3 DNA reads TGCGCCAGCAGCTTGGCCGGCAGTTTTAGCAATCAGCCCCAGCATTTT. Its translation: CASSLAGSFSNQPQHF.

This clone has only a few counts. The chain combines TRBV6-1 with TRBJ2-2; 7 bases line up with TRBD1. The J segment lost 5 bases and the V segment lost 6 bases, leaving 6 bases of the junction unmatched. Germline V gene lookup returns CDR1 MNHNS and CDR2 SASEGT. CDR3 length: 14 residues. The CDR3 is CASRDRSLTGELFF. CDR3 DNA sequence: TGTGCCAGCAGGGACAGGTCCCTAACCGGGGAGCTGTTTTTT.

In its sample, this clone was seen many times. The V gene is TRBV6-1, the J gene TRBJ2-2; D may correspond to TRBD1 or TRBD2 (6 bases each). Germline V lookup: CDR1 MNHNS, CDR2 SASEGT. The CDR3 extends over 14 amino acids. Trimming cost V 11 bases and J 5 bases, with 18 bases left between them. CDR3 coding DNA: TGTGCCTCCCGGAGGGGGGTTTTAACCGGGGAGCTGTTTTTT. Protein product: CASRRGVLTGELFF.

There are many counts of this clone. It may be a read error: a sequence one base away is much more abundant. The CDR3 here is CASSSYLNTGELFF. For the CDR3, the DNA is TGTGCCAGCAGTAGCTACCTGAACACCGGGGAGCTGTTTTTT. The chain employs TRBV2 and TRBJ2-2; no clear D gene. Per the germline V gene, CDR1 is SNHLY and CDR2 is FYNNEI. The CDR3 is made up of 14 amino acids. V was pared by 5 bases and J by 1 base, with 8 bases between.

The CDR3 here is CASSLGVRTGKSQNTEAFF. The CDR3 DNA sequence: TGTGCCAGCAGCTTAGGTGTGAGGACAGGGAAAAGTCAGAACACTGAAGCTTTCTTT. This sequence joins TRBV7-2 and TRBJ1-1, with TRBD1 matching 8 bases. Germline CDR1 is SGHTA and CDR2 is FQGNSA. Trimming at V came to 1 base and at J to 1 base, leaving 14 bases not matched to a gene. The length of the CDR3 is 19 residues.

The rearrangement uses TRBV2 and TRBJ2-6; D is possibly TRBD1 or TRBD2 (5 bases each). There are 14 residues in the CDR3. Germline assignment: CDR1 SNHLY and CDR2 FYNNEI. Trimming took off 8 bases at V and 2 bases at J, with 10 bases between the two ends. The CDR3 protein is CASGAGTGANVLTF. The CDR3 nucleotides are TGTGCCAGCGGGGCGGGTACTGGGGCCAACGTCCTGACTTTC.

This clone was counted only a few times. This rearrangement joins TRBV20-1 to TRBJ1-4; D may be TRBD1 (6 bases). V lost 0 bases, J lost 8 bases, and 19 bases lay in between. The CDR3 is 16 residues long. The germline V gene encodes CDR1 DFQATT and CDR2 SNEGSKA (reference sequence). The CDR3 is CSARDYRADPFEKLFF. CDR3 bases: TGCAGTGCTAGAGATTACAGGGCGGACCCCTTCGAAAAACTGTTTTTT.

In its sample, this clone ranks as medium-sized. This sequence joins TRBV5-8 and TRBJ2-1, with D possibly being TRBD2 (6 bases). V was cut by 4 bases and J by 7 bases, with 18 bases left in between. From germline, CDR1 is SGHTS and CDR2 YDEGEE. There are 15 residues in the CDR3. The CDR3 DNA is TGTGCCAGCAGCGAAGGTCCGGGAGAGGGGAATGAGCAGTTCTTC. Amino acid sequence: CASSEGPGEGNEQFF.

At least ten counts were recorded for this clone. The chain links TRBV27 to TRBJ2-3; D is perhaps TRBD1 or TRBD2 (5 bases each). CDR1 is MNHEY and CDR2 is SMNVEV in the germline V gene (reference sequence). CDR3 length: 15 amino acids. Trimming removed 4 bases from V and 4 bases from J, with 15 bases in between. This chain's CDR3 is CASSYGAGGADTQYF. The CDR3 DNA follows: TGTGCCAGCAGTTATGGGGCGGGTGGGGCAGATACGCAGTATTTT.

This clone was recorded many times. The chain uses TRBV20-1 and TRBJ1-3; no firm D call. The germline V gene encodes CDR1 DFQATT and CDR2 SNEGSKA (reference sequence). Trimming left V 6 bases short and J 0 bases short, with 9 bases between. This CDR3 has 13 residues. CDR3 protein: CSAGRNSGNTIYF. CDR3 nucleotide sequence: TGCAGTGCAGGACGGAACTCTGGAAACACCATATATTTT.

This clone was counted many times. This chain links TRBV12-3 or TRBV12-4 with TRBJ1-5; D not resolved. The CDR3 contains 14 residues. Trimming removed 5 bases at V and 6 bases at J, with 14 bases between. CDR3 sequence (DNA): TGTGCCAGCAGTAACGGGATTCGAGGTCAGCCCCAGCATTTT. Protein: CASSNGIRGQPQHF.

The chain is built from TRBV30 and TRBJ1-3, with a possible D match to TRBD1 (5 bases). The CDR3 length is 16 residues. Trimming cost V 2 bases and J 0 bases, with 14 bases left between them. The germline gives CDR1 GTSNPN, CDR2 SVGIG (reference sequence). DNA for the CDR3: TGTGCCTGGAGTAATCCGACAGCAAGCTCTGGAAACACCATATATTTT. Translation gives CAWSNPTASSGNTIYF.

Here the CDR3 DNA reads TGTGCCAGCAGTTCCACCTTGAGAGGAGGGGGCGGCTACACCTTC. It translates to CASSSTLRGGGGYTF. The rearrangement joins TRBV6-5 to TRBJ1-2; 7 positions match TRBD1. Germline V gene sequence: CDR1 MNHEY, CDR2 SVGAGI. CDR3 length: 15 residues. The J segment lost 8 bases and the V segment lost 4 bases, leaving 13 bases of the junction unmatched.

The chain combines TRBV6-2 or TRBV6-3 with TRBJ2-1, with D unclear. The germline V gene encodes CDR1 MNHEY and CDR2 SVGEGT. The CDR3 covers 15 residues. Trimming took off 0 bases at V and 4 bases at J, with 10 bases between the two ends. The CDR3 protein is CASSYSLGYYNEQFF. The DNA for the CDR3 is TGTGCCAGCAGTTACTCTTTGGGGTATTACAATGAGCAGTTCTTC.

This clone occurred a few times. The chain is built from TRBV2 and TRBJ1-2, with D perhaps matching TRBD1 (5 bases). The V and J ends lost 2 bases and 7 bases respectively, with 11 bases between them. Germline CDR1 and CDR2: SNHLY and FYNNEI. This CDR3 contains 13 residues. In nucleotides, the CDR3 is TGTGCCAGCAGTGAACGGTCAGGGAGTGGCTACACCTTC. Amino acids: CASSERSGSGYTF.

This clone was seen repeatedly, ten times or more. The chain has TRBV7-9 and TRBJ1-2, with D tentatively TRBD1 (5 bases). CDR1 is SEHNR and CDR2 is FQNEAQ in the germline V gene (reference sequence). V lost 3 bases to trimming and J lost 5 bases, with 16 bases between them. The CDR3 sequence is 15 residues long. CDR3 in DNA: TGTGCCAGCAGCTTGTCCCGGGACGGCGGGTATGGCTACACCTTC. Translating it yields CASSLSRDGGYGYTF.

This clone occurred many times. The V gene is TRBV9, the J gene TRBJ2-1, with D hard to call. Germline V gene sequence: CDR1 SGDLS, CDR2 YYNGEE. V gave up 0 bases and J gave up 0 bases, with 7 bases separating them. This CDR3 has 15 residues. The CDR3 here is CASSVDPYSYNEQFF. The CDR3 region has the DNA TGTGCCAGCAGCGTAGATCCCTACTCCTACAATGAGCAGTTCTTC.

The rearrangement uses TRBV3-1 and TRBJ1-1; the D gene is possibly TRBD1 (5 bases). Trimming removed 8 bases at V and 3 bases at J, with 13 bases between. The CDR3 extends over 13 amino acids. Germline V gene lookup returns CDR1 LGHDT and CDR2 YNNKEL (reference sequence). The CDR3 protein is CASRVGGDTEAFF. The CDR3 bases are TGTGCCAGCCGGGTCGGGGGGGACACTGAAGCTTTCTTT. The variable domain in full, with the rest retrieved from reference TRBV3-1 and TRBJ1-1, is DTAVSQTPKYLVTQMGNDKSIKCEQNLGHDTMYWYKQDSKKFLKIMFSYNNKELIINETVPNRFSPKSPDKAHLNLHINSLELGDSAVYFCASRVGGDTEAFFGQGTRLTVV.